This TCR beta chain was captured by sequencing in a study of control samples from healthy donors and cancer patients. Using immunoSEQ multiplex PCR, the repertoire was profiled, and TCRdb retains in-frame clones only, with some absent. Among 150,000 to 200,000 clones, around 88% were seen once, and the ten largest hold over 1.5%. Germline lookup yields CDR1 SGHTA and CDR2 FQGNSA. Germline trimming cut 4 bases from V and 10 bases from J; bases unmatched to any gene: 18. The CDR3 extends over 16 amino acids. The specimen sequenced was blood. The source of this sequence is a man aged 18 to 29 in good health. The rearrangement uses TRBV7-2 and TRBJ1-2, with 7 bases fitting TRBD1. The CDR3 sequence: CASSSVVNWDSRPYTF. The CDR3 nucleotides are TGTGCCAGCAGCTCAGTAGTAAATTGGGACAGCAGGCCCTACACCTTC. The complete variable domain, with remaining parts taken from reference TRBV7-2 and TRBJ1-2, reads GAGVSQSPSNKVTEKGKDVELRCDPISGHTALYWYRQSLGQGLEFLIYFQGNSAPDKSGLPSDRFSAERTGGSVSTLTIQRTQQEDSAVYLCASSSVVNWDSRPYTFGSGTRLTVV.